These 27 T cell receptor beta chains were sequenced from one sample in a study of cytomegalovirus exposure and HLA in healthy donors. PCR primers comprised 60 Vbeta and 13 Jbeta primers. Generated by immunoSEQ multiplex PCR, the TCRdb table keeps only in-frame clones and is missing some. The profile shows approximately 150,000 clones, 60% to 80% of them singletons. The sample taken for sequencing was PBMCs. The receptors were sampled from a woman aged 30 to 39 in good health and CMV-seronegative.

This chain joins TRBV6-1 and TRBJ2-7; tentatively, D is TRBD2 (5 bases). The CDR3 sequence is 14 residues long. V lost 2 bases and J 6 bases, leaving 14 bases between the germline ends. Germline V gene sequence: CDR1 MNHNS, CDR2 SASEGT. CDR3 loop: CASSETGFSSEQYF. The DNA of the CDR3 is TGTGCCAGCAGTGAAACGGGGTTTTCTTCCGAGCAGTACTTC.

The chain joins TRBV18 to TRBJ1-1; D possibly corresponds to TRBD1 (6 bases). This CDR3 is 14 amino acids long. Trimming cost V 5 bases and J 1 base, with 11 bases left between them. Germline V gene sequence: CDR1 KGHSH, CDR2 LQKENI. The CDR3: CASSAQGGNTEAFF. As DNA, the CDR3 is TGTGCCAGCTCAGCACAGGGAGGGAACACTGAAGCTTTCTTT.

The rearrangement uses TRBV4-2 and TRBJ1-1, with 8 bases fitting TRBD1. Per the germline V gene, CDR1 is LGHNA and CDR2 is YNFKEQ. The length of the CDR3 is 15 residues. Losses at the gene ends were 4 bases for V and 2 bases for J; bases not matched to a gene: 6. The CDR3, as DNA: TGTGCCAGCAGCCCACCGGGACAGGTTAACACTGAAGCTTTCTTT. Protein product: CASSPPGQVNTEAFF.

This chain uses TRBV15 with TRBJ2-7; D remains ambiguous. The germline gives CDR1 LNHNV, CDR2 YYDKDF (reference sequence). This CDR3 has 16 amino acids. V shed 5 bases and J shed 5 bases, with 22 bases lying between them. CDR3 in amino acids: CATSESTEIVHDEQYF. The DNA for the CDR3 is TGTGCCACCAGCGAGAGTACTGAGATCGTGCATGACGAGCAGTACTTC.

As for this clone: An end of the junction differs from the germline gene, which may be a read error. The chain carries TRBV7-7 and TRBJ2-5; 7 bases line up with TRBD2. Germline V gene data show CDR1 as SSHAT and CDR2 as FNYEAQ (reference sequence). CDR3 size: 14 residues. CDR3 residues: CASSLGLVQETQYF. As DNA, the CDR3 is TGTGCTAGCAGCTTAGGACTAGTCCAAGAGACCCAGTACTTC.

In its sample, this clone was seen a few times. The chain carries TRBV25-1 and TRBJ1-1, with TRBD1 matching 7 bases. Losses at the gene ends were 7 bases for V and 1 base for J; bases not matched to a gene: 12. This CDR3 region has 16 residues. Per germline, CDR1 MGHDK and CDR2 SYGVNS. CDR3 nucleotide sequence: TGTGCCAGCACCCCGGGAGGGGGCGTGGGGAACACTGAAGCTTTCTTT. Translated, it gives CASTPGGGVGNTEAFF. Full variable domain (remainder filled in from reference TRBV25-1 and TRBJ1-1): EADIYQTPRYLVIGTGKKITLECSQTMGHDKMYWYQQDPGMELHLIHYSYGVNSTEKGDLSSESTVSRIRTEHFPLTLESARPSHTSQYLCASTPGGGVGNTEAFFGQGTRLTVV.

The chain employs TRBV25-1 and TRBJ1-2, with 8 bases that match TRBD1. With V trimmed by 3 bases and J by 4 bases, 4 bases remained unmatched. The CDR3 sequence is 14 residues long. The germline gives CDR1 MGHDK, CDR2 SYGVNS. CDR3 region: CASSDRGRAYGYTF. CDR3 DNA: TGTGCCAGCAGTGACAGGGGGCGCGCCTATGGCTACACCTTC.

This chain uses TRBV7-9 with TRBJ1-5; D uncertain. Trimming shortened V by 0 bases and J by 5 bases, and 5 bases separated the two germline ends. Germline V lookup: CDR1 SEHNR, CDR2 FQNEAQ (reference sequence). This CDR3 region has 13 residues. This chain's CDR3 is CASSLARDQPQHF. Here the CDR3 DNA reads TGTGCCAGCAGCTTAGCGAGGGATCAGCCCCAGCATTTT. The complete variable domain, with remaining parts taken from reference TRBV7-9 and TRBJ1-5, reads DTGVSQNPRHKITKRGQNVTFRCDPISEHNRLYWYRQTLGQGPEFLTYFQNEAQLEKSRLLSDRFSAERPKGSFSTLEIQRTEQGDSAMYLCASSLARDQPQHFGDGTRLSIL.

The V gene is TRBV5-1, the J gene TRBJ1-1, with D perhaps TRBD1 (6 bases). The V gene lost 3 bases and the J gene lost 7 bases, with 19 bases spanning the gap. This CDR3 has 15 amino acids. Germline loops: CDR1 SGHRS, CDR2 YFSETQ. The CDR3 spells CASSSVGQSVGEAFF. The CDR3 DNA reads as TGCGCCAGCAGCTCGGTAGGACAGTCCGTGGGTGAAGCTTTCTTT.

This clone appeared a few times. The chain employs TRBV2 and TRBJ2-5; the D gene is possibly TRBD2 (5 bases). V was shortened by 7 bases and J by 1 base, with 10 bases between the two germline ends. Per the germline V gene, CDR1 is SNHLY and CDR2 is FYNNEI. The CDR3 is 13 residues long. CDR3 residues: CASKEAAQETQYF. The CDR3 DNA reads TGTGCCAGCAAGGAGGCCGCCCAAGAGACCCAGTACTTC.

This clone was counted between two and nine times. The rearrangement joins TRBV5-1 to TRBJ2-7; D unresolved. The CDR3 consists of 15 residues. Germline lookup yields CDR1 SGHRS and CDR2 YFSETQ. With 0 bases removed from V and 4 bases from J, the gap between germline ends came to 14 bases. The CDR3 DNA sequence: TGCGCCAGCAGCTTGGTCGCGCAGGTTGGGTACGAGCAGTACTTC. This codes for CASSLVAQVGYEQYF.

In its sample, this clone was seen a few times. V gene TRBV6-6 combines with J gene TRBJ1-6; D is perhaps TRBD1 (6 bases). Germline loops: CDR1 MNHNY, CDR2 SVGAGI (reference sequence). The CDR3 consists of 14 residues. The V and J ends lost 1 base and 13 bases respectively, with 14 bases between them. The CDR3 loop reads CASSYLEDSQPLHF. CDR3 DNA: TGTGCCAGCAGTTACTTAGAGGACAGTCAGCCCCTCCACTTT.

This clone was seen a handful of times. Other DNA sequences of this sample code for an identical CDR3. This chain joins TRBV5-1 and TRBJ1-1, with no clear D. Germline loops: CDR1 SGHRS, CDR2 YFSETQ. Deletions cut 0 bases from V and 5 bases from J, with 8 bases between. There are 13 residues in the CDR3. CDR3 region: CASSLETGTEAFF. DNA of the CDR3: TGCGCCAGCAGCTTGGAAACCGGGACTGAAGCTTTCTTT.

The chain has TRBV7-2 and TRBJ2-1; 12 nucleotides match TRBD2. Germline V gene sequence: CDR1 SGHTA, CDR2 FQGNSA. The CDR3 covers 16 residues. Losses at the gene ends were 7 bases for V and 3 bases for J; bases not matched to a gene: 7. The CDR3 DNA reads TGTGCCAGCAATCTAGCGGGGGGGGAAAGCTACAATGAGCAGTTCTTC. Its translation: CASNLAGGESYNEQFF.

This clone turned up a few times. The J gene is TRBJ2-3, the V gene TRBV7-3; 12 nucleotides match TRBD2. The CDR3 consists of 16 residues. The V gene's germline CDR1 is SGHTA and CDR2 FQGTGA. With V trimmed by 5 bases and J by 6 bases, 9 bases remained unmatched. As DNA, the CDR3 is TGTGCCAGCAGCCCTACTAGCGGGGGGACACGGGATACGCAGTATTTT. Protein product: CASSPTSGGTRDTQYF.

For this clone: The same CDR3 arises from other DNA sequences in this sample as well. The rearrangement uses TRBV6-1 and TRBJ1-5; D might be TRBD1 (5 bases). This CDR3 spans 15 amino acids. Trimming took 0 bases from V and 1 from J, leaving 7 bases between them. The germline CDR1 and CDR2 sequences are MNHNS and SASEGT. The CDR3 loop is CASSEAGGSNQPQHF. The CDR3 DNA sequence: TGTGCCAGCAGTGAAGCTGGGGGGAGCAATCAGCCCCAGCATTTT.

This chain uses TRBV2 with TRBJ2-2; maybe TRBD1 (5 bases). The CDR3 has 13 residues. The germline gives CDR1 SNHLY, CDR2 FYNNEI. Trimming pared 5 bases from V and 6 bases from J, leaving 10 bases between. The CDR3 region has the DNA TGTGCCAGCAGTCCACTCAGGGCCGGGGAGCTGTTTTTT. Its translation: CASSPLRAGELFF.

The CDR3 reads CASSPGGEPLGETQYF. Written as DNA, the CDR3 is TGTGCCAGCAGCCCTGGAGGAGAGCCCTTGGGGGAGACCCAGTACTTC. The rearrangement uses TRBV5-4 and TRBJ2-5, with D possibly being TRBD2 (5 bases). With 4 bases removed from V and 5 bases from J, the gap between germline ends came to 21 bases. CDR3 length: 16 amino acids. Germline CDR1 and CDR2: SGHNT and YYREEE (reference sequence). The whole variable domain, filled in from reference TRBV5-4 and TRBJ2-5, reads ETGVTQSPTHLIKTRGQQVTLRCSSQSGHNTVSWYQQALGQGPQFIFQYYREEENGRGNFPPRFSGLQFPNYSSELNVNALELDDSALYLCASSPGGEPLGETQYFGPGTRLLVL.

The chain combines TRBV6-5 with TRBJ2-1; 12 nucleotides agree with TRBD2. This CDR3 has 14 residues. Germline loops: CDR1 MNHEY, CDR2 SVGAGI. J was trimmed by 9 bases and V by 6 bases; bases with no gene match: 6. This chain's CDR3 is CASRLGTSGREQFF. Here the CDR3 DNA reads TGTGCCAGCAGATTGGGGACTAGCGGGCGTGAGCAGTTCTTC.

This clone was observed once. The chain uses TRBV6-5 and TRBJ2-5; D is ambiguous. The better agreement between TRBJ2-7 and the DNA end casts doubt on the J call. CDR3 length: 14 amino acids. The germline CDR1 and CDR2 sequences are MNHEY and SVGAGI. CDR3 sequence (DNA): TGTGCCAGCAGGCGAGACTTCAGCTCCTACGAGCAGTACTTC. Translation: CASRRDFSSYEQYF.

Here the CDR3 DNA reads TGTGCCAGCAGCTTAAATCTTGGAGACTCACCCCTCCACTTT. It codes for CASSLNLGDSPLHF. This chain links TRBV5-4 with TRBJ1-6; D not resolved. Trimming shortened V by 2 bases and J by 10 bases, and 13 bases separated the two germline ends. The CDR3 has 14 residues. Germline CDR1 reads SGHNT; CDR2 reads YYREEE (reference sequence).

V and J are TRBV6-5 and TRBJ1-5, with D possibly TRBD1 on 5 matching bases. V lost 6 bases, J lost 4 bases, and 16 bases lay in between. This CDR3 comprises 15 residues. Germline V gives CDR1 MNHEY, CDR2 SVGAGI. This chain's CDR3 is CASSSFPAGNQPQHF. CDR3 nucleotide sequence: TGTGCCAGCAGCTCCTTTCCGGCAGGGAATCAGCCCCAGCATTTT.

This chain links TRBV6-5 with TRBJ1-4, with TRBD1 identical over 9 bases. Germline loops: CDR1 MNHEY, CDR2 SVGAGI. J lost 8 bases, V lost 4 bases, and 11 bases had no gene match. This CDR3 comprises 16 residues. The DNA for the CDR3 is TGTGCCAGCAGTTCCATCGGGGACAGGGCTGACGAAAAACTGTTTTTT. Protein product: CASSSIGDRADEKLFF.

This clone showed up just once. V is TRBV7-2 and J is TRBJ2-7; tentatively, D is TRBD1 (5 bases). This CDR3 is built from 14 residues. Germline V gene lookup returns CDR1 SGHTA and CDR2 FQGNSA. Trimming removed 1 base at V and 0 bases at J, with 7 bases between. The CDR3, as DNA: TGTGCCAGCAGCTTAGGACAGAACTCCTACGAGCAGTACTTC. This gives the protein CASSLGQNSYEQYF. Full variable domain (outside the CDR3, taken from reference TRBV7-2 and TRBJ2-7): GAGVSQSPSNKVTEKGKDVELRCDPISGHTALYWYRQSLGQGLEFLIYFQGNSAPDKSGLPSDRFSAERTGGSVSTLTIQRTQQEDSAVYLCASSLGQNSYEQYFGPGTRLTVT.

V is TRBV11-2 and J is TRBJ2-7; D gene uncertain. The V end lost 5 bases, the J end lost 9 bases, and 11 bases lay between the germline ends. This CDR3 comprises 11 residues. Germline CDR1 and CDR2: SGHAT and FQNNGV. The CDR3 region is CASSLDTGQYF. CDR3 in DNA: TGTGCCAGCAGCCTTGATACCGGGCAGTACTTC.

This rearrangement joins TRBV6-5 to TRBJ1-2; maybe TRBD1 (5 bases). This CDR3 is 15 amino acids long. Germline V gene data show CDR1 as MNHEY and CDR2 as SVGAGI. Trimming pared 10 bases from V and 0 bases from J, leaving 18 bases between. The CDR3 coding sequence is TGTGCCACCCTCTTCGGGGGAATATCTAACTATGGCTACACCTTC. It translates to CATLFGGISNYGYTF.

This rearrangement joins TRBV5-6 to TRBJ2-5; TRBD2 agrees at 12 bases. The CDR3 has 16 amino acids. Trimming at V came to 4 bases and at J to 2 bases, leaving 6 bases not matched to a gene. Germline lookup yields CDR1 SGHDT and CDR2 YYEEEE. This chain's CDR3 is CASSPTSGGPQETQYF. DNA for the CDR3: TGTGCCAGCAGCCCCACTAGCGGGGGGCCTCAAGAGACCCAGTACTTC.